A single TCR beta chain is shown here with its context. The target of this receptor is not known. The record has no base qualities; no much larger clone is one base away. The germline V gene gives CDR1 as SGHTA and CDR2 as FQGNSA. From the cysteine up to the phenylalanine, the CDR3 has a length of 15 residues. The DNA shown is the 45-base CDR3, in frame from base 1. The V end loses 5 bases and the J end loses 7 bases, and a stretch of 17 bases separates them. These data are taken from a study of blood T cell repertoires in COVID-19 (dated by TCRdb to the early 2020s). With respect to the entire study: Samples covering the acute and convalescent phases of COVID-19 were provided by collaborators in the United States, Italy and Spain. The prospective study material was composed of cDNA or gDNA derived from T cells, B-cell-depleted T cells, or PBMCs. Subjects who had been exposed to COVID-19, were actively infected with it, or had recovered from it provided the deeply sampled blood TCRbeta repertoires that made up the dataset. The repertoires were made available in a free public database intended to serve as a resource for research on the immune response to SARS-CoV-2. Samples came from the ongoing ImmuneRACE study (first 160 participants) plus 1,254 subjects from 6 global collaborators. Sample metadata almost always included a de-identified subject ID, COVID-19 status, age in years and sex. Where HLA class I and class II types were available, the types were taken from metadata supplied by the sample provider, not from assay-based typing. The research as a whole found: The quantity of clinical and demographic metadata differed by source and by participant and was supplied without curation.

The immunoSEQ Assay, a bias-controlled multiplex PCR, was used to amplify TCRbeta CDR3 regions from genomic DNA. The authors' analysis ran thus. Nucleated cell counts per sample were estimated from amplification of reference gene primers within the assay. To quantify the absolute abundance of each unique TCRbeta CDR3 rearrangement, sequence reads were collapsed and filtered. For each sample, productive Simpson clonality was calculated as the square root of Simpson's diversity index across productive rearrangements. This is the immuneACCESS table as TCRdb keeps it, with only in-frame sequences that have V and J called. A part of the clones is gone; compared with another copy, unresolved V genes explain less than half, and the rest is unexplained. Clone size and V and J calls were adopted from that table, with D and trimming inferred from the DNA. Across this sample there are some 48,000 clones, with about nine tenths seen only once. The ten largest account for about 5.1% of the sample.

Whole blood was collected in K2EDTA tubes by collaborating institutions according to the institutions' own protocols. For TCRbeta analysis, collaborator samples were shipped as frozen whole blood, as isolated PBMCs, or as DNA extracted from either sample type. Sequencing was performed on peripheral blood. This clonotype originated in a man aged 70-80 years with acute or convalescent COVID-19. The chain is assembled from TRBV7-2 and TRBJ1-4, with the D gene too uncertain to name. Here the CDR3 is given as CASSTEAGLGEKLFF. The DNA reads TGTGCCAGCAGCACGGAGGCGGGATTAGGTGAAAAACTGTTTTTT.